The sequence of this T cell receptor (beta chain) was determined in a study of blood T cell repertoires in COVID-19. As for the study in general: The analysed material was cDNA or gDNA that came from T cells, B-cell-depleted T cells, or PBMCs.

V lost 3 bases and J 5 bases, leaving 14 bases between the germline ends. In germline, CDR1 is LGHNA, CDR2 YSLEER. The CDR3 runs 14 residues. This clone was seen only a few times. Study processing details: Scientists estimated how many nucleated cells there were by amplifying reference gene primers. Measured with immunoSEQ multiplex PCR; TCRdb has only the in-frame clones, and not every one. The DNA was the basis for D and trimming; V, J and clone size are from that table. This table holds roughly 270,000 clones, around 84% found once. Recruitment covered over 20 US areas and drew participants whose ages spanned roughly 18 to 89 years. Recovered status in Cohort 3 required two negative PCRs, clearance, or symptom resolution.

The receptor was derived from a woman aged 50 to 60 who had recovered from COVID-19. Sequencing was performed on PBMCs or T cells enriched from blood (not recorded which). V is TRBV4-3 and J is TRBJ2-7; D might be TRBD1 (6 bases). CDR3 sequence reads: CASSQIFRGHEQYF. CDR3 DNA: TGCGCCAGCAGCCAGATTTTCAGGGGCCACGAGCAGTACTTC.